This TCR beta chain came from a study of long-term antiretroviral therapy in people with HIV. General study points: The clones with expansion before ART were dominant in the repertoire at all time points. Post-ART, diversity grew, though it stayed under transplant donor control levels.

Germline V CDR1 and CDR2: LGHNA, YSLEER. The ends were cut back, 0 bases at V and 4 bases at J, with 18 bases in the middle. CDR3 length: 18 amino acids. Sequencing used immunoSEQ v3.0 at survey level. Assay: immunoSEQ multiplex PCR; the TCRdb copy retains only in-frame clones and omits some. The sample comprises approximately 15,000 clones, around 80% of which are singletons, and roughly 8% rests with the top ten. A remark on this clone: Its specificity is not known.

This chain connects TRBV4-3 to TRBJ2-2; D is uncertain. The material was unsorted PBMCs, obtained 0.1 years after starting antiretroviral therapy. This receptor was obtained from a man aged 18 to 30 with HIV. The CDR3 bases are TGCGCCAGCAGCCAAGATCTTCCAAGATTAATGGGCACCGGGGAGCTGTTTTTT. Encoded protein: CASSQDLPRLMGTGELFF.